This T cell receptor beta chain was recorded in a study of shared clonotypes between healthy human individuals. Points from the study as a whole: Researchers sampled only blood; tissue repertoires likely differ. Naive subsets typically showed greater estimated richness than memory subsets.

With respect to this clone: The antigen remains unidentified.

CD8 cells regarded as naive lacked CD45RO, were positively chosen for CCR7, and omitted terminally differentiated effector memory CD45RA+ cells. All the donors were Caucasian adults who lived in Nashville, Tennessee. Sequencing used immunoSEQ multiplex PCR; TCRdb keeps in-frame clones, though not all of them. This sample carries 2 million or so clones, roughly 95% of them seen once, and the ten largest clones take 1% to 1.3%. This CDR3 contains 11 residues. Germline CDR1 MNHEY, CDR2 SMNVEV (reference sequence). Trimming removed 8 bases at V and 6 bases at J, with 10 bases between. The V gene is TRBV27, the J gene TRBJ1-1; D possibly corresponds to TRBD1 (5 bases). The sequencing sample was made of naive CD8+ T cells sorted from blood. This TCR was sampled from a man between 18 and 35 years old in good health. The CDR3 loop is CASSWGAEAFF. The CDR3 region has the DNA TGTGCCAGCTCCTGGGGCGCTGAAGCTTTCTTT.